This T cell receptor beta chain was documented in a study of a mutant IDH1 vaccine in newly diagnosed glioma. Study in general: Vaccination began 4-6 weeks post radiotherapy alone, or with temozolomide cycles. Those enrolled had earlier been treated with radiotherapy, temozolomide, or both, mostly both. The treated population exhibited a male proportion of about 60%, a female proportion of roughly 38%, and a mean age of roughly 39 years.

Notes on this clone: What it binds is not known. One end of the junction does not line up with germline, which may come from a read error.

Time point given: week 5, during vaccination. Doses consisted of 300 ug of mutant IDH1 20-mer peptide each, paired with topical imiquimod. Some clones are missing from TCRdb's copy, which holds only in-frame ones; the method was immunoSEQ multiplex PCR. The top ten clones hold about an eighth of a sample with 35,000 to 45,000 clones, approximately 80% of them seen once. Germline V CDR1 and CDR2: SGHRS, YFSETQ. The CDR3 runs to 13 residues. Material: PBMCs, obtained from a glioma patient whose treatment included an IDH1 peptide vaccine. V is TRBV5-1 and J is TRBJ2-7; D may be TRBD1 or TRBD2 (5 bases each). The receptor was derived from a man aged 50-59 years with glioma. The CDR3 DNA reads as TGCGCCACCAGCGATCCAGGGAGAAACGAGCAGTACTTC. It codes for CATSDPGRNEQYF.